Listed here are 23 T cell receptor beta chains from one sample, sequenced in a study of identical twins listed by TCRdb under 2016. Library preparation used 5' RACE. For sequencing, an Illumina HiSeq 2000 was employed. Through fastp at Q25 and MiXCR, TCRdb rebuilt clones from the public reads, retaining in-frame beta chains. Rows are unified per CDR3 protein, each entry keeping the most common DNA and genes. This sample has around 680,000 distinct CDR3 sequences in its table, and over 8.5% of those were observed once. Of the sample, 0.75% to 1% is held by the ten largest clones. These data also formed part of another study, on yellow fever vaccine responses in identical twins.

Sequenced: PBMCs. The receptors originated from a woman aged 18-29 years in good health.

The V gene is TRBV5-5, the J gene TRBJ2-7, with TRBD2 matching over 10 bases. V shed 4 bases, J shed 2 bases, and the junction held 6 bases outside the gene matches. The CDR3 is 15 amino acids. Germline loops: CDR1 SGHKS, CDR2 YYEKEE (reference sequence). The CDR3 reads CASSTPAGGPYEQYF. CDR3 nucleotides: TGTGCCAGCAGCACCCCAGCGGGGGGGCCCTACGAGCAGTACTTC.

The chain carries TRBV27 and TRBJ2-3, with D possibly being TRBD1 or TRBD2 (5 bases each). The CDR3 spans 15 residues. Trimming took off 3 bases at V and 1 base at J, with 11 bases between the two ends. From germline, CDR1 is MNHEY and CDR2 SMNVEV (reference sequence). The CDR3 spells CASSFGVGGTDTQYF. Here the CDR3 DNA reads TGTGCCAGCAGTTTTGGGGTGGGGGGCACAGATACGCAGTATTTT.

This clonotype was counted ten times or more. The chain uses TRBV7-9 and TRBJ1-2; the D is unclear. V gave up 5 bases and J gave up 4 bases, with 14 bases separating them. Germline lookup yields CDR1 SEHNR and CDR2 FQNEAQ (reference sequence). This CDR3 comprises 14 residues. The CDR3 DNA reads as TGTGCCAGCAGCACAGCCGGGAGCGCCTATGGCTACACCTTC. As protein: CASSTAGSAYGYTF.

This clonotype was counted only a few times. The chain employs TRBV20-1 and TRBJ2-1, with 13 bases that match TRBD2. The CDR3 consists of 19 residues. The J segment lost 9 bases and the V segment lost 0 bases, leaving 17 bases of the junction unmatched. Germline CDR1 DFQATT, CDR2 SNEGSKA (reference sequence). The CDR3 DNA reads TGCAGTGCTAGAGAGGGGCCCCTGACTAGCGGGAGGATTTGGGGTGAGCAGTTCTTC. It codes for CSAREGPLTSGRIWGEQFF.

Only a few counts were recorded for this clonotype. J is TRBJ2-7 and V is TRBV18; 8 positions match TRBD2. Germline lookup yields CDR1 KGHSH and CDR2 LQKENI. The J segment lost 3 bases and the V segment lost 0 bases, leaving 10 bases of the junction unmatched. CDR3 size: 17 residues. CDR3 sequence: CASSPPLSGGINYEQYF. CDR3 nucleotide sequence: TGTGCCAGCTCACCACCGTTAAGCGGGGGAATAAACTACGAGCAGTACTTC.

This clonotype was observed many times. The chain employs TRBV29-1 and TRBJ2-5; 7 nucleotides line up with TRBD1. Losses at the gene ends were 3 bases for V and 2 bases for J; bases not matched to a gene: 6. Germline-derived CDR1 and CDR2 are SQVTM and ANQGSEA. CDR3 size: 14 residues. CDR3 residues: CSVEYGTEQETQYF. CDR3 in DNA: TGCAGCGTTGAGTACGGGACAGAACAAGAGACCCAGTACTTC.

This clonotype came up many times. The J gene is TRBJ2-3, the V gene TRBV7-2; D uncertain. The germline CDR1 and CDR2 sequences are SGHTA and FQGNSA. V was clipped by 1 base and J by 5 bases, with 7 bases between them. This CDR3 spans 13 amino acids. CDR3 sequence: CASSLVVGDTQYF. As DNA, the CDR3 is TGTGCCAGCAGCTTAGTAGTAGGAGATACGCAGTATTTT.

The V and J genes are TRBV30 and TRBJ2-3, with 7 nucleotides matching TRBD2. The V gene end was trimmed by 4 bases and the J gene end by 1 base; junction bases not matched to a gene: 5. The CDR3 totals 14 residues. Germline CDR1 and CDR2: GTSNPN and SVGIG (reference sequence). The CDR3 is CAWNLGLCTDTQYF. The DNA of the CDR3 is TGTGCCTGGAATCTGGGACTATGCACAGATACGCAGTATTTT.

This clonotype was observed a few times. The gene calls are TRBV9 and TRBJ2-5, with 11 bases identical to TRBD2. CDR3 size: 17 residues. The germline gives CDR1 SGDLS, CDR2 YYNGEE. V trimming: 3 bases; J trimming: 4 bases; junction bases outside the gene matches: 11. The CDR3 nucleotides read TGTGCCAGCAGCGCTCAACAGACTAGCGGGGCCGGAGAGACCCAGTACTTC. As protein: CASSAQQTSGAGETQYF.

This rearrangement joins TRBV28 to TRBJ2-2, with TRBD2 as a possible D gene (5 bases). Trimming left V 5 bases short and J 5 bases short, with 12 bases between. CDR3 length equals 14 residues. Germline V gives CDR1 MDHEN, CDR2 SYDVKM. In DNA, the CDR3 is TGTGCCAGCAGTGGACTTTTTGGGACCGGGGAGCTGTTTTTT. It is translated as CASSGLFGTGELFF.

This clonotype was picked up a small number of times. The V gene is TRBV6-2 or TRBV6-3, the J gene TRBJ2-7; 11 nucleotides align to TRBD2. The junction had 5 bases not matched to a gene; V was cut back by 7 bases and J by 3 bases. The CDR3 is 14 residues long. Per the germline V gene, CDR1 is MNHEY and CDR2 is SVGEGT. The CDR3 region is CASTRLAGIYEQYF. CDR3 DNA: TGTGCCAGCACCAGACTAGCGGGGATCTACGAGCAGTACTTC.

The V call is TRBV28, the J call TRBJ2-3; D tentatively reads TRBD1 or TRBD2 (6 bases each). The CDR3 has 15 residues. The germline V and J ends were trimmed by 5 bases and 1 base, with 13 bases remaining between them. The germline V gene encodes CDR1 MDHEN and CDR2 SYDVKM. CDR3 coding DNA: TGTGCCAGCAGTCCCTCGGGGGCGGGCACAGATACGCAGTATTTT. Its translation: CASSPSGAGTDTQYF.

This clonotype has a handful of counts. The chain uses TRBV29-1 and TRBJ2-2, with 9 bases fitting TRBD1. With 6 bases clipped from V and 3 bases from J, the junction kept 5 bases outside the gene matches. The CDR3 consists of 14 residues. The germline CDR1 and CDR2 sequences are SQVTM and ANQGSEA. Here the CDR3 DNA reads TGCAGCGTCGTGGACAGGGGTTACACCGGGGAGCTGTTTTTT. Encoded protein: CSVVDRGYTGELFF.

In its sample, this clonotype was seen a few times. The chain joins TRBV7-3 to TRBJ1-1; D perhaps matches TRBD1 (6 bases). V was clipped by 2 bases and J by 5 bases, with 15 bases between them. Germline V gives CDR1 SGHTA, CDR2 FQGTGA. This CDR3 has 15 amino acids. CDR3 sequence (DNA): TGTGCCAGCAGCTTAGAGGGGGGGCATTTGACTGAAGCTTTCTTT. It is translated as CASSLEGGHLTEAFF. The full variable domain, with the rest looked up from reference TRBV7-3 and TRBJ1-1, is GAGVSQTPSNKVTEKGKYVELRCDPISGHTALYWYRQSLGQGPEFLIYFQGTGAADDSGLPNDRFFAVRPEGSVSTLKIQRTERGDSAVYLCASSLEGGHLTEAFFGQGTRLTVV.

This clonotype was seen a handful of times. The V and J genes are TRBV4-1 and TRBJ2-5; D gene uncertain. Germline CDR1 and CDR2: MGHRA and YSYEKL. This CDR3 is built from 14 residues. With 0 bases removed from V and 5 bases from J, the gap between germline ends came to 10 bases. The CDR3 nucleotides are TGCGCCAGCAGCCAAGAAGGGCCGGTGGAGACCCAGTACTTC. The encoded protein is CASSQEGPVETQYF.

This clonotype was seen more than once but under ten times. This chain joins TRBV20-1 and TRBJ1-2, with 9 bases that match TRBD1. V shed 0 bases and J 5 bases; nucleotides not matched to a gene: 7. The CDR3 consists of 15 residues. CDR1 is DFQATT, CDR2 SNEGSKA, per germline (reference sequence). This CDR3 reads CSARDRSTGGYGYTF. The CDR3 coding sequence is TGCAGTGCTAGAGATAGGTCGACAGGGGGATATGGCTACACCTTC.

The chain links TRBV7-9 to TRBJ2-2; 10 positions agree with TRBD1. The CDR3 contains 17 residues. The germline CDR1 and CDR2 sequences are SEHNR and FQNEAQ (reference sequence). Trimming cost V 4 bases and J 1 base; bases outside gene matches: 6. The CDR3 sequence: CASSSDRGLLNTGELFF. The CDR3, as DNA: TGTGCCAGCAGCTCAGACAGGGGGCTTCTGAACACCGGGGAGCTGTTTTTT.

This clonotype was found many times. V is TRBV4-2 and J is TRBJ2-2; D uncertain. Trimming cost V 1 base and J 7 bases, with 4 bases left between them. The CDR3 totals 12 residues. Germline CDR1 is LGHNA and CDR2 is YNFKEQ. In nucleotides, the CDR3 is TGTGCCAGCAGCCAAGTTGGCGGGGAGCTGTTTTTT. Translation: CASSQVGGELFF.

The chain employs TRBV24-1 and TRBJ2-7; TRBD1 matches at 10 bases. With V trimmed by 3 bases and J by 6 bases, 7 bases remained unmatched. The CDR3 length is 15 residues. The germline V gene encodes CDR1 KGHDR and CDR2 SFDVKD. The CDR3 loop reads CATSDPGTGDFEQYF. CDR3 bases: TGTGCCACCAGTGATCCCGGGACAGGGGATTTCGAGCAGTACTTC.

The sample holds a few counts of this clonotype. This chain connects TRBV7-9 to TRBJ2-7, with D uncertain. V gave up 4 bases and J gave up 0 bases, with 10 bases separating them. Germline lookup yields CDR1 SEHNR and CDR2 FQNEAQ (reference sequence). The CDR3 runs to 14 residues. CDR3 loop: CASSSSSSSYEQYF. CDR3 DNA: TGTGCCAGCAGCTCATCCTCGTCCTCCTACGAGCAGTACTTC.

The genes are TRBV4-1 and TRBJ2-1, with TRBD2 identical over 12 bases. The CDR3 loop spans 16 amino acids. Per the germline V gene, CDR1 is MGHRA and CDR2 is YSYEKL. The junction had 2 bases not matched to a gene; V was cut back by 3 bases and J by 2 bases. The CDR3 region has the DNA TGCGCCAGCAGCCAGCGGACTAGCGGGACCTACAATGAGCAGTTCTTC. Amino acid sequence: CASSQRTSGTYNEQFF.

This clonotype was recorded at least ten times. The chain combines TRBV29-1 with TRBJ1-1, with unresolved D. V gave up 6 bases and J gave up 1 base, with 6 bases separating them. Germline CDR1 and CDR2: SQVTM and ANQGSEA. The length of the CDR3 is 11 residues. The CDR3 DNA reads TGCAGCGTGGTTGGGAACACTGAAGCTTTCTTT. This translates into CSVVGNTEAFF.

There are many counts of this clonotype. The V gene is TRBV7-9, the J gene TRBJ2-7, with D perhaps TRBD1 (7 bases). Germline assignment: CDR1 SEHNR and CDR2 FQNEAQ (reference sequence). CDR3 length: 15 amino acids. With 6 bases removed from V and 2 bases from J, the gap between germline ends came to 17 bases. CDR3 loop: CASRTGEEDPYEQYF. CDR3 DNA: TGTGCCAGCAGAACAGGGGAGGAGGACCCCTACGAGCAGTACTTC.